The T cell receptor (beta chain) under discussion was sequenced for a study of blood T cells in healthy people across ages. Background on the study: Every two T cells gave about one barcoded beta molecule via template switching.

From germline, CDR1 is MDHEN and CDR2 SYDVKM. Trimming cost V 4 bases and J 2 bases; bases outside gene matches: 18. This CDR3 spans 19 amino acids. Study-wide results and caveats: Higher diversity and more naive CD4+ cells were features of long-lived donors, compared to aged donors.

Together with a sample-barcoded 5' primer, a J-beta primer mix was included in a second PCR lasting about 7 to 12 cycles. TCRdb redid the calling of the 5' RACE reads with MiXCR, one entry per CDR3 protein. The sample yields hundreds of thousands of distinct CDR3 sequences, roughly 49% seen once. Remarks on this clonotype: Its specificity is unknown.

The V gene is TRBV28, the J gene TRBJ2-7, with TRBD1 matching over 9 bases. What was sequenced was blood. The TCR originated in a woman aged 55-70 years in good health. CDR3 bases: TGTGCCAGCAGTTCCCCACGTCCGGGCGGGACAGGGATTACCTACGAGCAGTACTTC. It codes for CASSSPRPGGTGITYEQYF.